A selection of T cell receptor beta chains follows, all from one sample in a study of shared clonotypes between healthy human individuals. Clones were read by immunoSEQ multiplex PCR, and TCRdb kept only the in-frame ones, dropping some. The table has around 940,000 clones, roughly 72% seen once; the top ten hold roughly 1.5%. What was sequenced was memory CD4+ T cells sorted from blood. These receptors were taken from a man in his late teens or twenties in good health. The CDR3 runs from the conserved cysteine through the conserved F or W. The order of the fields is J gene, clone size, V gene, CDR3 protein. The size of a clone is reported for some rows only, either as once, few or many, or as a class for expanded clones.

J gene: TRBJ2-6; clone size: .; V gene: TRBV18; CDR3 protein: CASSPSGSGANVLTF
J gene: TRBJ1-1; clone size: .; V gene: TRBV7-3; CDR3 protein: CASSFGVGTEAFF
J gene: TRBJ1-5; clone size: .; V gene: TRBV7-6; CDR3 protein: CASSTGTGKGQPQHF
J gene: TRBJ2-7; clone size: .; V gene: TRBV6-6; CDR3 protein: CASRDPVSASYEQYF
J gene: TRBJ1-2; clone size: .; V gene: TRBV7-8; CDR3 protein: CASIPLINYGYTF
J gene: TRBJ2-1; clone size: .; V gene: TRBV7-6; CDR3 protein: CASSLAGGLNNEQFF
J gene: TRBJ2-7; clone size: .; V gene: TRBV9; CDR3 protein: CASSPPDRGEQYF
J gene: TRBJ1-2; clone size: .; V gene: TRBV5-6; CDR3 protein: CASSPIDRGGGYTF
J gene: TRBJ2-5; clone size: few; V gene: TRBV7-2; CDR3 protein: CATSSLMKTQYF
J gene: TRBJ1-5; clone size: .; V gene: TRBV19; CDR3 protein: CASSLTGENQPQHF
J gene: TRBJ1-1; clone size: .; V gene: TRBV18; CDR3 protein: CASSLIQGRNTEAFF
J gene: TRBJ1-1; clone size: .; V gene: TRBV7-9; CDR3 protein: CASSFDLENTEAFF
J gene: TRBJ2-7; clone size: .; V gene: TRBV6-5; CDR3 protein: CASSTGQVVSYEQYF
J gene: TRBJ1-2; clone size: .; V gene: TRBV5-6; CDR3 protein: CASSLAYVGNYGYTF
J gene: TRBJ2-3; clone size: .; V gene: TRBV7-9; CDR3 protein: CASSIAPIAGGTDTQYF
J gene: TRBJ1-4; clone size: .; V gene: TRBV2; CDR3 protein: CASSEALMAVGNEKLFF
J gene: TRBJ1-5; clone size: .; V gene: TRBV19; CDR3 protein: CASSIISMQGQPQHF
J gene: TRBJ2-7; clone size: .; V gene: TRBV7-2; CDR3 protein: CASSLGPERSYEQYF
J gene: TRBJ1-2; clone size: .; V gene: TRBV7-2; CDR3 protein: CASSLFNLERGYTF
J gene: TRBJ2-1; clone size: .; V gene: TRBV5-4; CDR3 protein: CASSLDGYEQFF
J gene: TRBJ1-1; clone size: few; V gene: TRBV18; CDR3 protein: CASSVAQGKTEAFF
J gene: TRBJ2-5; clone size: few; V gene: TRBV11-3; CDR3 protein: CASSLGAAGQETQYF
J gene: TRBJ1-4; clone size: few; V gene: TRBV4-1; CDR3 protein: CASSQDDGVNEKLFF
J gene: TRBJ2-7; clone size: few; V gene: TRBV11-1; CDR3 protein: CASSLQSYEQYF
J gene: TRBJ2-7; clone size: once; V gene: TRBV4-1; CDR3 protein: CASSQQGRGPHEQYF
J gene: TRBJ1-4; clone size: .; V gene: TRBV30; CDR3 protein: CAWSRGANGEKLFF
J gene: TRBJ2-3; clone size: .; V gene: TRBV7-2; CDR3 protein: CASSPRRALSSGSTDTQYF
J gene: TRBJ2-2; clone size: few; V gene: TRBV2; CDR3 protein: CASRGTVNTGELFF
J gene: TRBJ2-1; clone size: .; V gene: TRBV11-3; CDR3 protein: CASSPTRANYNEQFF
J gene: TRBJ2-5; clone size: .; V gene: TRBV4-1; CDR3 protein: CASSQLWSGGETQYF
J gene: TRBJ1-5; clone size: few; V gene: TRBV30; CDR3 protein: CAWSTQGSTQPQHF
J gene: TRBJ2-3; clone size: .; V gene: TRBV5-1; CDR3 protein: CASSGRGGQSDTQYF
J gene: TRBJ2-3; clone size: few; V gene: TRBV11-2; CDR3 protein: CASSDGTSGGRTDTQYF
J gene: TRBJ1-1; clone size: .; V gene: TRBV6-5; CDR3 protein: CASSYQTENTEAFF
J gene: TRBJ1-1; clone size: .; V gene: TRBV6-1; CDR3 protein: CASREGLNTEAFF
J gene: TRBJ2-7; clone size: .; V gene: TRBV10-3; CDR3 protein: CAIAPGGGVPTKQYF
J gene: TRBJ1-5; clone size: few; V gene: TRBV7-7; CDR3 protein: CASSLEGANQPQHF
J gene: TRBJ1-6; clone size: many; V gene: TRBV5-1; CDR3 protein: CASSLLNSPLHF
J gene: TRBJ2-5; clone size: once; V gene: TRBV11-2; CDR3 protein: CASSLAAGHPRETQYF
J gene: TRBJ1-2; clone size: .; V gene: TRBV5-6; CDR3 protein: CASSSTGTGQNYGYTF